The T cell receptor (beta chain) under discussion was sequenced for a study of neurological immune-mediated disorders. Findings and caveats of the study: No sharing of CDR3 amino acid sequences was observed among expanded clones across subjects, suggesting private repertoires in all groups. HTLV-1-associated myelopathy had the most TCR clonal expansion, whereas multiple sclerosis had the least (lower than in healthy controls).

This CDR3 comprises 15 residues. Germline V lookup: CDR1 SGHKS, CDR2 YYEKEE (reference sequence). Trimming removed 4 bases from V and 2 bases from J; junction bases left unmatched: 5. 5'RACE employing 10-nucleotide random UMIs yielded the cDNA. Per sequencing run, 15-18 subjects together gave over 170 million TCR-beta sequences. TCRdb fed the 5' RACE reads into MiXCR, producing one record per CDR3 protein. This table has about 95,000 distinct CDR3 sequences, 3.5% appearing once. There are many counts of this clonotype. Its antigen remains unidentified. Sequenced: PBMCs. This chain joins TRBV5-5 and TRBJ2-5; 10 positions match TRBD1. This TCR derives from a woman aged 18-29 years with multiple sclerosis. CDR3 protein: CASSDRDRGQETQYF. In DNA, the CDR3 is TGTGCCAGCAGCGACCGGGACAGGGGACAAGAGACCCAGTACTTC.